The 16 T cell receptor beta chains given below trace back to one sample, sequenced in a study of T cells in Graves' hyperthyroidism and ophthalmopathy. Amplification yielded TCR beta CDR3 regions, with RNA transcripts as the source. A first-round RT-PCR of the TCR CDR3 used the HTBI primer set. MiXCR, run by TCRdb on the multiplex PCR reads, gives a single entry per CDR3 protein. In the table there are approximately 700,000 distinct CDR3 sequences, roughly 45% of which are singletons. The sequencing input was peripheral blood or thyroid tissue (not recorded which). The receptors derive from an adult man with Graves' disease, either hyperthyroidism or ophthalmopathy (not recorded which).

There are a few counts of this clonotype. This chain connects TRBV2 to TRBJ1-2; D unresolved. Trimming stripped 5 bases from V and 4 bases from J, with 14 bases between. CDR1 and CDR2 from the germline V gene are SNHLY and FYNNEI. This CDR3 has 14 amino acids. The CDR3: CASSLTSGFYGYTF. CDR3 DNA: TGTGCCAGCAGTTTGACGTCAGGTTTCTATGGCTACACCTTC.

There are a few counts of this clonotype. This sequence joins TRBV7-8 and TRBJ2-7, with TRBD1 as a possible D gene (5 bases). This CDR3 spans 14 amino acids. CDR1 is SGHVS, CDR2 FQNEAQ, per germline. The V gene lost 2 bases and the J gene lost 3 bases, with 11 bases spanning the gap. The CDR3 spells CASSLSGFLYEQYF. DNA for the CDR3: TGTGCCAGCAGCTTATCAGGGTTTCTCTACGAGCAGTACTTC.

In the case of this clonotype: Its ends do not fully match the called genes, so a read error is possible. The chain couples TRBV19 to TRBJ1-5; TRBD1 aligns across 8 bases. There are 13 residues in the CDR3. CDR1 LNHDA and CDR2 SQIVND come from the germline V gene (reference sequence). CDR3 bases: TGCGCCAGCAGCGTGGACAGGGAGAGGCCCCAGCATTTT. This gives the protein CASSVDRERPQHF.

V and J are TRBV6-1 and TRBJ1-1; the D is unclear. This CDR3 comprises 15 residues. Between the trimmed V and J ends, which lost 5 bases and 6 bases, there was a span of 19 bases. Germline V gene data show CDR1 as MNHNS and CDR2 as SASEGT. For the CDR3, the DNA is TGTGCCAGCAGTTCGGACCAAGGGCGGGGTGCTGAAGCTTTCTTT. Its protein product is CASSSDQGRGAEAFF.

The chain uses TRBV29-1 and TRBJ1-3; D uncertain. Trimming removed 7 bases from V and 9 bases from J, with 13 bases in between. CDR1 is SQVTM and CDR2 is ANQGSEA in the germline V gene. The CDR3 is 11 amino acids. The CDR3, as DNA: TGCAGCGGCGGGAGGGAGGGCACCATATATTTT. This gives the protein CSGGREGTIYF. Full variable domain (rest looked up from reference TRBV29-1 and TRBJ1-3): SAVISQKPSRDICQRGTSLTIQCQVDSQVTMMFWYRQQPGQSLTLIATANQGSEATYESGFVIDKFPISRPNLTFSTLTVSNMSPEDSSIYLCSGGREGTIYFGEGSWLTVV.

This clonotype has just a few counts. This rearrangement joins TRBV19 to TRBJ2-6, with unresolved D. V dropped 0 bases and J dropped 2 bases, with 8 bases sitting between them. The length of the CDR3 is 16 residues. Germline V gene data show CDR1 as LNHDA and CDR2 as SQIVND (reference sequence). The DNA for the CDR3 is TGTGCCAGTAGTATAGAGACGGGTACTGGGGCCAACGTCCTGACTTTC. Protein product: CASSIETGTGANVLTF.

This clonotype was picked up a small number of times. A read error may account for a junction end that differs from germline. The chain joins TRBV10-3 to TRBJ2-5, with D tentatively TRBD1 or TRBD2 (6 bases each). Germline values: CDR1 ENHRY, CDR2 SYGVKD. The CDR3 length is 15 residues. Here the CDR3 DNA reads TGTGCCAGCAGTGAGAACTTGGGGGGCCGGGAGACCCAGTACTTC. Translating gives CASSENLGGRETQYF.

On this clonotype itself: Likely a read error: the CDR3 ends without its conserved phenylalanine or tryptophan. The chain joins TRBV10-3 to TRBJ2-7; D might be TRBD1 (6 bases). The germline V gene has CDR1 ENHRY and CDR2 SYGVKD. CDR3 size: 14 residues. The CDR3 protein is CASSYLSTGYEQYL. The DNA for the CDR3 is TGTGCCAGCAGTTACCTCTCGACAGGCTACGAGCAGTACCTC.

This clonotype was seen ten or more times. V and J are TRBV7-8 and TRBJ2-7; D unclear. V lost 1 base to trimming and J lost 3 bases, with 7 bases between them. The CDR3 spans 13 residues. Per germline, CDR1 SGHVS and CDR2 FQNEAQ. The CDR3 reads CASSLGDNYEQYF. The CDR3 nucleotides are TGTGCCAGCAGCTTAGGGGATAACTACGAGCAGTACTTC.

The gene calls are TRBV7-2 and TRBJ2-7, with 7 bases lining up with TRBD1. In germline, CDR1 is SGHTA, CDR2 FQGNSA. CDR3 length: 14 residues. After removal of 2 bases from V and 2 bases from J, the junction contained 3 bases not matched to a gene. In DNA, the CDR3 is TGTGCCAGCAGCTTACTCCAGGGGGCCTACGAGCAGTACTTC. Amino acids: CASSLLQGAYEQYF.

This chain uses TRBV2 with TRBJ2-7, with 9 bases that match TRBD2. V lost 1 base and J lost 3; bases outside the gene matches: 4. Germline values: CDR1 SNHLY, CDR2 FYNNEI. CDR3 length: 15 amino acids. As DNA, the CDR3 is TGTGCCAGCAGTGAAGAAGCGGGGGGCCGCTACGAGCAGTACTTC. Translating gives CASSEEAGGRYEQYF. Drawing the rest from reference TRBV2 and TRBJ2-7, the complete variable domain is EPEVTQTPSHQVTQMGQEVILRCVPISNHLYFYWYRQILGQKVEFLVSFYNNEISEKSEIFDDQFSVERPDGSNFTLKIRSTKLEDSAMYFCASSEEAGGRYEQYFGPGTRLTVT.

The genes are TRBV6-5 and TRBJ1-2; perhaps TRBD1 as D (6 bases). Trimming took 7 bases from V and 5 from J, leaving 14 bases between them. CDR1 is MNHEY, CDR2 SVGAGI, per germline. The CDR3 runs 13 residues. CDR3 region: CASTMGTNYGYTF. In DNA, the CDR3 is TGTGCCAGCACCATGGGGACAAATTATGGCTACACCTTC.

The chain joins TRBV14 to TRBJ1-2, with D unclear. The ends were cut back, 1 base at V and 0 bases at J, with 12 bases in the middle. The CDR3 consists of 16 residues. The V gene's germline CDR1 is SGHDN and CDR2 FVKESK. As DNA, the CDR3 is TGTGCCAGCAGCCAAGCCCCTGAACCTTCTAACTATGGCTACACCTTC. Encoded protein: CASSQAPEPSNYGYTF.

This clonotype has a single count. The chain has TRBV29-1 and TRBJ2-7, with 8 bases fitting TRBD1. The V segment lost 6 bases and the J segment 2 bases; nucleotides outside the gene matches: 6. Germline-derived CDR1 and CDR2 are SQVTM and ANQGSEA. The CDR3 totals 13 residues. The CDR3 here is CSVRQGPPYEQYF. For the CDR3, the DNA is TGCAGCGTACGACAGGGGCCACCCTACGAGCAGTACTTC.

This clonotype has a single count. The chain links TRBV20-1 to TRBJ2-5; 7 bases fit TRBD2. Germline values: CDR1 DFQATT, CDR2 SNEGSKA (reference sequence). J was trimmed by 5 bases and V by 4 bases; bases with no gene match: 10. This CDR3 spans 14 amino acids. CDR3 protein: CSAILSGTGETQYF. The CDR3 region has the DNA TGCAGTGCTATACTCAGCGGGACTGGTGAGACCCAGTACTTC.

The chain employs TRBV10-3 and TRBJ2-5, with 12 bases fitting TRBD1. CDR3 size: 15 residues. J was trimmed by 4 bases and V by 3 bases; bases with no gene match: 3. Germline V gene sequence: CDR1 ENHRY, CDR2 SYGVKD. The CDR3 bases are TGTGCCATCAGTGACCGGGACAGGGGGCCAGAGACCCAGTACTTC. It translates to CAISDRDRGPETQYF.